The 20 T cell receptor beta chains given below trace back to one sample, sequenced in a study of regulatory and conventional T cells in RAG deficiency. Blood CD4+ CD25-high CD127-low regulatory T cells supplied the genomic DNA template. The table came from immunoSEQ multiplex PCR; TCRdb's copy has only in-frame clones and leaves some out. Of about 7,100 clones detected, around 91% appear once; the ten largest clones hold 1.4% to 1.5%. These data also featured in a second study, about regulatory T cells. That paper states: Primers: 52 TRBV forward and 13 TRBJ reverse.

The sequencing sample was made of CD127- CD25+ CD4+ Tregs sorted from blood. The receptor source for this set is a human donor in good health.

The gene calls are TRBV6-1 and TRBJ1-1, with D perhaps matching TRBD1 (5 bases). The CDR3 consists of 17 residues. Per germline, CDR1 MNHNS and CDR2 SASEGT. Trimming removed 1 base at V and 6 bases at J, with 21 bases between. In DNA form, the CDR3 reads TGTGCCAGCAGTGAAGGGGGGGGACTGGGGTTTTGGGCTGAAGCTTTCTTT. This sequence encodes CASSEGGGLGFWAEAFF.

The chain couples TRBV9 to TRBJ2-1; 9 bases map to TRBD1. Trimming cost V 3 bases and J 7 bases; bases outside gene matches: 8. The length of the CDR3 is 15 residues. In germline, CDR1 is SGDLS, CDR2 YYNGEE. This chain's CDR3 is CASSEGQGNINEQFF. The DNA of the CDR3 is TGTGCCAGCAGCGAGGGACAGGGTAATATTAATGAGCAGTTCTTC.

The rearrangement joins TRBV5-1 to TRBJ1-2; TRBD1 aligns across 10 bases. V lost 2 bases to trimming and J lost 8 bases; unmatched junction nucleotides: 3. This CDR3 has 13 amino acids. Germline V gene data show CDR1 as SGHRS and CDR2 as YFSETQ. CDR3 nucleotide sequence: TGCGCCAGCAGCTTAGGGACAGGGGTCGGCTACACCTTC. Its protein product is CASSLGTGVGYTF. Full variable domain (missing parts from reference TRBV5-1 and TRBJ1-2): KAGVTQTPRYLIKTRGQQVTLSCSPISGHRSVSWYQQTPGQGLQFLFEYFSETQRNKGNFPGRFSGRQFSNSRSEMNVSTLELGDSALYLCASSLGTGVGYTFGSGTRLTVV.

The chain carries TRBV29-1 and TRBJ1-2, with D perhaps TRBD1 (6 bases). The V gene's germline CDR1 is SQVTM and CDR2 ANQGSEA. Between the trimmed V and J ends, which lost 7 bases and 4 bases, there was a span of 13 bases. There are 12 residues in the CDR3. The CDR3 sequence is CSAADSLYGYTF. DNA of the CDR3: TGCAGCGCGGCGGACAGTCTCTATGGCTACACCTTC. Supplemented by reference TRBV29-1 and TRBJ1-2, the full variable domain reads SAVISQKPSRDICQRGTSLTIQCQVDSQVTMMFWYRQQPGQSLTLIATANQGSEATYESGFVIDKFPISRPNLTFSTLTVSNMSPEDSSIYLCSAADSLYGYTFGSGTRLTVV.

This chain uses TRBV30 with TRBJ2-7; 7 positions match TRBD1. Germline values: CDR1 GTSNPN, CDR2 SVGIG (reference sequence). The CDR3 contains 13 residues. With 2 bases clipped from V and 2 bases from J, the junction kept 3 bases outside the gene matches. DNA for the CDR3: TGTGCCTGGAGTTACGGGACAGCCTACGAGCAGTACTTC. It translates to CAWSYGTAYEQYF.

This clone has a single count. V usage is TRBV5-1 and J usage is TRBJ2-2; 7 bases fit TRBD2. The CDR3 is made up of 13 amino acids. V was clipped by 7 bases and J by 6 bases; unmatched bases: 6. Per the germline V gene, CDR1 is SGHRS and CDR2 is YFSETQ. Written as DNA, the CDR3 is TGCGCCAGCTGGGAGGGACGCGCCGGGGAGCTGTTTTTT. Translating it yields CASWEGRAGELFF.

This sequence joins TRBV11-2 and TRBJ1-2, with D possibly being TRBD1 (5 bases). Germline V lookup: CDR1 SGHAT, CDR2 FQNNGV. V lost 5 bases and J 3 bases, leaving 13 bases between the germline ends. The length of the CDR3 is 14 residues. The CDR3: CASSVEAGYYGYTF. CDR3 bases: TGTGCCAGCAGCGTCGAGGCAGGGTACTATGGCTACACCTTC.

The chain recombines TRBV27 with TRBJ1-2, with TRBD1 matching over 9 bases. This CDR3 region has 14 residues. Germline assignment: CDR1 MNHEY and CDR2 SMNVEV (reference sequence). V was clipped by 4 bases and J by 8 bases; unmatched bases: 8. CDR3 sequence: CASSSSGTGIGYTF. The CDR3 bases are TGTGCCAGCAGTTCCTCCGGGACAGGGATCGGCTACACCTTC.

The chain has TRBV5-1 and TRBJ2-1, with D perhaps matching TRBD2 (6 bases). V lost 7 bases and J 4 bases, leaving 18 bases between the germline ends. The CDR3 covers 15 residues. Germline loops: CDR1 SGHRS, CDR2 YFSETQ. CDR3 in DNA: TGCGCCAGCGGCGCCGGGACTTCAGATTACAATGAGCAGTTCTTC. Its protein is CASGAGTSDYNEQFF.

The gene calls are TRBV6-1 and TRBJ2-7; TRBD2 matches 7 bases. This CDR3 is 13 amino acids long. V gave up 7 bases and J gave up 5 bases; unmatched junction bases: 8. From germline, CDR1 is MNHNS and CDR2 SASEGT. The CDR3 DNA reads TGTGCCAGCACCTGGGGGGGTTTCAACGAGCAGTACTTC. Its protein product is CASTWGGFNEQYF.

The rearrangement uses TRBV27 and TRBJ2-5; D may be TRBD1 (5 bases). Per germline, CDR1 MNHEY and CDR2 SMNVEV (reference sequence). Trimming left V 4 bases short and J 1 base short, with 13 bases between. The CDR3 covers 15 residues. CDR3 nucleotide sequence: TGTGCCAGCAGTTCCCCCTCCAGGGCCCAAGAGACCCAGTACTTC. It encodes CASSSPSRAQETQYF.

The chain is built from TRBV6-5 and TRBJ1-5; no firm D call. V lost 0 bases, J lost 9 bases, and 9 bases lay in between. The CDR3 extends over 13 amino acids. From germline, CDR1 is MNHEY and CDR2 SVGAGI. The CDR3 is CASSYSLSTPQHF. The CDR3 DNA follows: TGTGCCAGCAGTTACTCGCTATCCACGCCCCAGCATTTT.

CDR3 coding DNA: TGCGCCAGCAGCTTGAGCCTTTATGGTGAAGCTTTCTTT. Protein: CASSLSLYGEAFF. The rearrangement uses TRBV5-1 and TRBJ1-1; the D is unclear. With 1 base removed from V and 7 bases from J, the gap between germline ends came to 11 bases. The CDR3 sequence is 13 residues long. The germline V gene encodes CDR1 SGHRS and CDR2 YFSETQ.

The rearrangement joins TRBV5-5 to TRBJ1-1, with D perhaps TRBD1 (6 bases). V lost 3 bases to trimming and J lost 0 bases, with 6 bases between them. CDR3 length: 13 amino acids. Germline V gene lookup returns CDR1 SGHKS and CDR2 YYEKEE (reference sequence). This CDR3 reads CASSWTVNTEAFF. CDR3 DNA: TGTGCCAGCAGCTGGACAGTGAACACTGAAGCTTTCTTT.

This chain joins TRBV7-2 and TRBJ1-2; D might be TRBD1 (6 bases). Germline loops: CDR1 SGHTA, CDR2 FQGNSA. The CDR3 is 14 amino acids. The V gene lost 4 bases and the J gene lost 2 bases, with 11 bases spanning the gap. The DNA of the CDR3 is TGTGCCAGCAGCTCCCAGGGGTTCAACTATGGCTACACCTTC. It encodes CASSSQGFNYGYTF.

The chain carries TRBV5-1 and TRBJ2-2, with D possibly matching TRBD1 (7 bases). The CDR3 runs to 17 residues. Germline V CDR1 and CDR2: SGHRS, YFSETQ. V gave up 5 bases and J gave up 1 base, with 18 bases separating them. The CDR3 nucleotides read TGCGCCAGCAGTGGGGTCAGGGGGGCTTGGAACACCGGGGAGCTGTTTTTT. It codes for CASSGVRGAWNTGELFF. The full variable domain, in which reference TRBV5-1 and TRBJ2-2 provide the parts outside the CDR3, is KAGVTQTPRYLIKTRGQQVTLSCSPISGHRSVSWYQQTPGQGLQFLFEYFSETQRNKGNFPGRFSGRQFSNSRSEMNVSTLELGDSALYLCASSGVRGAWNTGELFFGEGSRLTVL.

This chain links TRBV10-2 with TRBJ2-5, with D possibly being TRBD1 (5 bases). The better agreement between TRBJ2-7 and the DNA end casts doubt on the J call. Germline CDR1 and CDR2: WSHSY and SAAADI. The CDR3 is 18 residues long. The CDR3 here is CASSEIARVNRGSYEQYF. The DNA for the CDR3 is TGCGCCAGCAGTGAGATCGCCAGGGTAAATCGAGGATCCTACGAGCAGTACTTC.

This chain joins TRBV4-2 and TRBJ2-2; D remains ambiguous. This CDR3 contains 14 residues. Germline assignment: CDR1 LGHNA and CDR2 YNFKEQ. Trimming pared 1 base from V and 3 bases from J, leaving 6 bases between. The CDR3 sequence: CASSQVRDTGELFF. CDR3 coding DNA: TGTGCCAGCAGCCAAGTTAGAGACACCGGGGAGCTGTTTTTT.

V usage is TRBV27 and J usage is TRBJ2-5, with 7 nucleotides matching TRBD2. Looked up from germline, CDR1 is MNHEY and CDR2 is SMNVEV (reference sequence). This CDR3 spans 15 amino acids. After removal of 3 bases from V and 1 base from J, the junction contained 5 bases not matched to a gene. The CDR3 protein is CASSFQGGGQETQYF. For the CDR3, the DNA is TGTGCCAGCAGTTTTCAGGGCGGGGGCCAAGAGACCCAGTACTTC.

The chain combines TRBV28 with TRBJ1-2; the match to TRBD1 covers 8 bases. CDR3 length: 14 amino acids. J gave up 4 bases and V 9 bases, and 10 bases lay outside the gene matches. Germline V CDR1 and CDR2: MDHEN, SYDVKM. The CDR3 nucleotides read TGTGCCAGTTACACAGGGGGGGAATTCTATGGCTACACCTTC. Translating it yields CASYTGGEFYGYTF.